This TCR beta chain was profiled in a study of CD8 T cells in Susac syndrome (dated by TCRdb to the late 2010s). Regarding the study in general: Whether CD8+ T cell activation and differentiation in Susac syndrome was antigen driven was tested using repertoire sequencing.

Concerning this clonotype: Its antigen is currently not known. No qualities accompany the bases; no much larger clone lies one base away.

V loses 7 bases of germline sequence and J loses 15 bases, and the interval between the two ends is 19 bases. The CDR3 starts with the cysteine, ends with the phenylalanine, and has 12 residues. Kept here is only the CDR3 DNA, which spans 36 bases and is read in frame from base 1. RNA was extracted with the RNeasy kit and roughly 0.5 to 1 ug was reverse transcribed using random hexamers. The immunoSEQ multiplex PCR assay, covering 54 Vbeta and 13 Jbeta segments, was used to amplify TCR beta CDR3 regions. Bias from PCR amplification was corrected by using a synthetic template baseline for primer optimization and for computational correction. As for the authors' bioinformatics: Reads were annotated to V, D and J genes according to IMGT and were analyzed with immunoSEQ Analyzer, with only productive sequences retained. To calculate clonality, Shannon entropy was normalized by log2 of the number of productive unique sequences and then subtracted from one. Public and private clones were assessed among the 100 most prevalent clones of each patient and control. Clones were defined as Susac-specific when absent from the healthy and MS cohorts, from 1,000 to 1,100 published viral clones and from other ImmuneACCESS disease sequences. The raw public data were reprocessed by TCRdb itself: fastp quality trimming at Q25, MiXCR clonotype calling, in-frame beta chains only. Records with the same CDR3 protein are collapsed into one entry carrying the most frequent genes and DNA. The V and J calls were determined by TCRdb, not by the authors. This sample holds about 190,000 distinct CDR3 sequences; 95% were observed only once. The biggest ten clones account for approximately 0.1% of the sample.

Peripheral blood CD8+ and CD4+ T cells from healthy donors, Susac syndrome patients and multiple sclerosis patients were profiled by high-throughput TCR beta sequencing. Healthy donors were included as age- and sex-matched controls. Bulk CD8+ and CD4+ T cells were purified by magnetic negative isolation, while CD8+ TEMRA cells were enriched using FACS. Blood was collected in EDTA tubes and processed within 24 hours, with PBMCs isolated through density gradient centrifugation. PBMCs intended for TCR sequencing were cryopreserved in liquid nitrogen and thawed later in a water bath at 37 degrees C. The sorted or isolated CD4+, CD8+ and CD8+ TEMRA cells reached a purity of at least 90%. General conclusions and limits of the study: The TCR sequencing and HLA analysis was acknowledged to have included a relatively small number of individuals.

The material sequenced was CD4+ T cells from PBMCs. The chain couples TRBV12-3 or TRBV12-4 to TRBJ2-1; no D gene is confidently identified. The sequence was obtained from a human donor in good health. CDR3 sequence: CASTLSAKGLFF. The DNA sequence follows: TGTGCCAGCACCCTTTCAGCGAAAGGGTTGTTCTTC.